The 8 T cell receptor beta chains given below trace back to one sample, sequenced in a study of cytomegalovirus exposure and HLA in healthy donors. Primers included in the PCR were 60 Vbeta and 13 Jbeta primers. Produced via immunoSEQ multiplex PCR; TCRdb's table is partial and in-frame only. In the table there are approximately 40,000 clones, 66% of which are singletons. The sample consisted of PBMCs. These receptors came from a man in his fifties in good health and CMV-seropositive.

The rearrangement joins TRBV4-3 to TRBJ2-3, with a tentative D call TRBD1 (5 bases). With 0 bases removed from V and 6 bases from J, the gap between germline ends came to 13 bases. CDR1 is LGHNA, CDR2 YSLEER, per germline. This CDR3 has 15 amino acids. CDR3 amino acids: CASSQERQRPDTQYF. The CDR3 nucleotides are TGCGCCAGCAGCCAAGAGCGACAGCGCCCGGATACGCAGTATTTT.

The genes are TRBV5-4 and TRBJ1-2; 11 bases align to TRBD1. The germline gives CDR1 SGHNT, CDR2 YYREEE (reference sequence). V shed 5 bases, J shed 4 bases, and the junction held 7 bases outside the gene matches. CDR3 length: 15 residues. The CDR3 DNA sequence: TGTGCCAGCAGGGGACAGGGGGGGAGGCGCTATGGCTACACCTTC. It translates to CASRGQGGRRYGYTF.

The CDR3 DNA follows: TGCGCCAGCAGCTTGGTTGTGGGCATCGATGGCTACACCTTC. As protein: CASSLVVGIDGYTF. The chain links TRBV5-1 to TRBJ1-2, with no clear D. Per the germline V gene, CDR1 is SGHRS and CDR2 is YFSETQ. V was trimmed by 0 bases and J by 6 bases, leaving 12 bases between them. This CDR3 region has 14 residues.

The chain is built from TRBV7-3 and TRBJ2-1; a possible D gene is TRBD2 (5 bases). Trimming removed 1 base at V and 0 bases at J, with 13 bases between. Looked up from germline, CDR1 is SGHTA and CDR2 is FQGTGA. CDR3 length: 17 amino acids. CDR3 coding DNA: TGTGCCAGCAGCTTAAGATCCCAGCGGAGCTCCTACAATGAGCAGTTCTTC. Residues: CASSLRSQRSSYNEQFF.

The gene calls are TRBV5-6 and TRBJ2-5, with 8 bases matching TRBD1. The DNA end lines up better with TRBJ2-7; the J call may be wrong. Germline CDR1 SGHDT, CDR2 YYEEEE. The CDR3 extends over 14 amino acids. CDR3 amino acids: CASSFTSGGNEQYF. CDR3 in DNA: TGTGCCAGCAGCTTTACTTCAGGGGGCAACGAGCAGTACTTC.

This clone appeared a few times. This chain connects TRBV5-1 to TRBJ2-3; the D is unclear. V was trimmed by 5 bases and J by 4 bases, leaving 11 bases between them. The CDR3 runs to 13 residues. The V gene's germline CDR1 is SGHRS and CDR2 YFSETQ. The CDR3 loop reads CASSTVSPDTQYF. The CDR3, as DNA: TGCGCCAGCAGTACAGTCAGTCCAGATACGCAGTATTTT. The full variable domain, its missing parts supplied by reference TRBV5-1 and TRBJ2-3, is KAGVTQTPRYLIKTRGQQVTLSCSPISGHRSVSWYQQTPGQGLQFLFEYFSETQRNKGNFPGRFSGRQFSNSRSEMNVSTLELGDSALYLCASSTVSPDTQYFGPGTRLTVL.

This clone was recorded a few times. The chain has TRBV5-1 and TRBJ2-5, with 7 bases lining up with TRBD2. V lost 3 bases, J lost 1 base, and 0 bases stayed unmatched. CDR3 length equals 13 residues. Germline V CDR1 and CDR2: SGHRS, YFSETQ. The CDR3: CASSSGGQETQYF. The DNA for the CDR3 is TGCGCCAGCAGCTCGGGGGGCCAAGAGACCCAGTACTTC.

V is TRBV6-5 and J is TRBJ2-7; 8 positions agree with TRBD1. V shed 0 bases and J 6 bases; nucleotides not matched to a gene: 7. Looked up from germline, CDR1 is MNHEY and CDR2 is SVGAGI. This CDR3 is 15 amino acids long. The CDR3 loop reads CASSYSDRAEGEQYF. In DNA form, the CDR3 reads TGTGCCAGCAGTTACTCGGACAGGGCTGAGGGCGAGCAGTACTTC.